This TCR beta chain derives from a study of T cells in localized non-small cell lung cancer. Clones were sequenced by immunoSEQ multiplex PCR, and TCRdb holds only the in-frame ones, with some missing. Seen here are 20,000 to 30,000 clones, approximately 88% observed once, and the top ten hold around 9.9%. Germline trimming cut 1 base from V and 7 bases from J; bases unmatched to any gene: 7. The CDR3 loop spans 15 amino acids. CDR1 is SSHAT, CDR2 FNYEAQ, per germline (reference sequence). This receptor was identified in a woman aged 35 to 70 with stage III lung adenocarcinoma. The rearrangement joins TRBV7-7 to TRBJ2-1; 7 positions agree with TRBD2. This material consisted of peripheral blood mononuclear cells, taken before any cancer treatment. The CDR3, as DNA: TGTGCCAGCAGCTTAGGGCTAGCGGAGCTTAATGAGCAGTTCTTC. It translates to CASSLGLAELNEQFF.